The 22 T cell receptor beta chains below all came from one sample that was sequenced in a study of blood T cell repertoires in COVID-19. Generated by immunoSEQ multiplex PCR, the TCRdb table keeps only in-frame clones and is missing some. The table has fewer than 250,000 clones, 88% seen once; the top ten hold 2.5% to 3%. The specimen sequenced was peripheral blood. The receptors shown here come from a woman aged 55-69 years with acute or convalescent COVID-19.

This clone was found once. The chain has TRBV7-7 and TRBJ1-1, with 9 positions matching TRBD1. The CDR3 consists of 16 residues. With 3 bases clipped from V and 4 bases from J, the junction kept 9 bases outside the gene matches. CDR1 and CDR2 (germline): SSHAT, FNYEAQ (reference sequence). The CDR3 DNA reads TGTGCCAGCAGCTTGGTACAGGGGGCCCACCTCACTGAAGCTTTCTTT. Translation: CASSLVQGAHLTEAFF. The full variable domain, completed using reference TRBV7-7 and TRBJ1-1, is GAGVSQSPRYKVTKRGQDVTLRCDPISSHATLYWYQQALGQGPEFLTYFNYEAQPDKSGLPSDRFSAERPEGSISTLTIQRTEQRDSAMYRCASSLVQGAHLTEAFFGQGTRLTVV.

This chain joins TRBV6-5 and TRBJ2-7; D possibly corresponds to TRBD2 (6 bases). V gave up 5 bases and J gave up 2 bases, with 16 bases separating them. Germline CDR1 is MNHEY and CDR2 is SVGAGI. The CDR3 loop spans 15 amino acids. The chain's CDR3 is CASSPPGLSAYEQYF. CDR3 DNA sequence: TGTGCCAGCAGTCCACCGGGACTGTCAGCCTACGAGCAGTACTTC.

This clone was counted only a few times. J is TRBJ1-1 and V is TRBV7-2; D gene ambiguous. Germline V gene data show CDR1 as SGHTA and CDR2 as FQGNSA. This CDR3 has 13 residues. Deletions cut 8 bases from V and 8 bases from J, with 18 bases between. In DNA form, the CDR3 reads TGTGCCAGCGCCCGGGAACATCGGGAGGAAGCTTTCTTT. Protein product: CASAREHREEAFF.

The chain combines TRBV5-1 with TRBJ2-3; 10 bases align to TRBD2. There are 16 residues in the CDR3. Germline V gives CDR1 SGHRS, CDR2 YFSETQ. Losses at the gene ends were 1 base for V and 3 bases for J; bases not matched to a gene: 5. In nucleotides, the CDR3 is TGCGCCAGCAGCTTGCGTCCAGCGGGAGGGACAGATACGCAGTATTTT. This translates into CASSLRPAGGTDTQYF.

The CDR3 region is CASSSLRGTDTQYF. CDR3 bases: TGTGCCAGCAGCTCGCTGAGGGGCACAGATACGCAGTATTTT. The chain joins TRBV5-5 to TRBJ2-3, with D tentatively TRBD2 (5 bases). V lost 3 bases and J 1 base, leaving 9 bases between the germline ends. This CDR3 is 14 amino acids long. CDR1 and CDR2 (germline): SGHKS, YYEKEE (reference sequence).

The chain couples TRBV7-8 to TRBJ1-5; the D gene is possibly TRBD1 (5 bases). The CDR3 contains 14 residues. The germline CDR1 and CDR2 sequences are SGHVS and FQNEAQ. Trimming left V 1 base short and J 6 bases short, with 10 bases between. The CDR3 sequence is CASSLVEGTQPQHF. DNA of the CDR3: TGTGCCAGCAGCTTAGTGGAGGGGACTCAGCCCCAGCATTTT.

The V call is TRBV19, the J call TRBJ1-3; D ambiguous. Between the trimmed V and J ends, which lost 6 bases and 0 bases, there was a span of 12 bases. Germline CDR1 and CDR2: LNHDA and SQIVND (reference sequence). This CDR3 contains 15 residues. CDR3 sequence: CASSVLGSSGNTIYF. DNA for the CDR3: TGTGCCAGTAGCGTTCTAGGAAGCTCTGGAAACACCATATATTTT.

CDR3 coding DNA: TGTGCCAGCAGCGGGGGTAGCGGGGGAACCTCGGGAGAGCAGTTCTTC. Its translation is CASSGGSGGTSGEQFF. The V call is TRBV5-4, the J call TRBJ2-1; 9 bases map to TRBD2. The junction had 15 bases not matched to a gene; V was cut back by 4 bases and J by 10 bases. The V gene's germline CDR1 is SGHNT and CDR2 YYREEE (reference sequence). The CDR3 is made up of 16 amino acids.

This chain uses TRBV29-1 with TRBJ1-5; D is perhaps TRBD1 (5 bases). Trimming left V 4 bases short and J 2 bases short, with 15 bases between. The germline CDR1 and CDR2 sequences are SQVTM and ANQGSEA. The CDR3 is 15 residues long. CDR3 protein: CSVGGGDGGNQPQHF. CDR3 coding DNA: TGCAGCGTTGGGGGAGGGGACGGGGGCAATCAGCCCCAGCATTTT.

The CDR3 spells CASREGRGITNYGYTF. As DNA, the CDR3 is TGTGCCAGCAGGGAGGGTCGGGGGATCACTAACTATGGCTACACCTTC. The chain combines TRBV11-2 with TRBJ1-2; a possible D gene is TRBD1 (5 bases). V was trimmed by 6 bases and J by 0 bases, leaving 17 bases between them. Germline CDR1 SGHAT, CDR2 FQNNGV. This CDR3 has 16 amino acids.

This clone has only one observation. The V and J genes are TRBV3-1 (or the pseudogene TRBV3-2) and TRBJ2-6, with 8 bases that match TRBD2. The CDR3 loop spans 19 amino acids. J was trimmed by 2 bases and V by 5 bases; bases with no gene match: 14. Germline CDR1 reads LGHDT; CDR2 reads YNNKEL (reference sequence). In nucleotides, the CDR3 is TGTGCCAGCAGCGCCTACGGGAGGGCTTCCGTAGCTGGGGCCAACGTCCTGACTTTC. Translating it yields CASSAYGRASVAGANVLTF.

The chain uses TRBV3-1 (or the pseudogene TRBV3-2) and TRBJ1-4; a weak D match, TRBD1 (6 bases). The CDR3 covers 15 residues. Germline CDR1 and CDR2: LGHDT and YNNKEL (reference sequence). V dropped 0 bases and J dropped 7 bases, with 12 bases sitting between them. CDR3 amino acids: CASSQERGGGEKLFF. CDR3 nucleotide sequence: TGTGCCAGCAGCCAAGAAAGGGGGGGTGGTGAAAAACTGTTTTTT.

This sequence joins TRBV27 and TRBJ2-7, with D possibly TRBD1 on 7 matching bases. The length of the CDR3 is 14 residues. Trimming took 3 bases from V and 7 from J, leaving 16 bases between them. Looked up from germline, CDR1 is MNHEY and CDR2 is SMNVEV (reference sequence). DNA for the CDR3: TGTGCCAGCAGTTTCAACCAAGCAGGGGGGGAGCAGTACTTC. This sequence encodes CASSFNQAGGEQYF.

The chain recombines TRBV7-8 with TRBJ1-3; TRBD1 agrees at 12 bases. The CDR3 length is 18 residues. Germline V gene sequence: CDR1 SGHVS, CDR2 FQNEAQ. The junction had 7 bases not matched to a gene; V was cut back by 1 base and J by 3 bases. Here the CDR3 reads CASSLVLGTGGFGNTIYF. CDR3 bases: TGTGCCAGCAGCTTAGTTCTTGGGACAGGGGGCTTTGGAAACACCATATATTTT.

J is TRBJ1-2 and V is TRBV19; 7 nucleotides line up with TRBD1. From germline, CDR1 is LNHDA and CDR2 SQIVND (reference sequence). The CDR3 contains 14 residues. V gave up 6 bases and J gave up 3 bases; unmatched junction bases: 7. The CDR3 loop is CASSVGGWDYGYTF. The CDR3 bases are TGTGCCAGTAGCGTAGGGGGCTGGGACTATGGCTACACCTTC.

The J gene is TRBJ1-3, the V gene TRBV18, with TRBD1 as a possible D gene (6 bases). Germline assignment: CDR1 KGHSH and CDR2 LQKENI. This CDR3 is 15 amino acids long. The germline V and J ends were trimmed by 5 bases and 2 bases, with 13 bases remaining between them. CDR3 nucleotides: TGTGCCAGCTCATCCAGCCAGGGGCCTGGAAACACCATATATTTT. Encoded protein: CASSSSQGPGNTIYF.

This clone was detected only once. This chain connects TRBV30 to TRBJ2-3; D is unresolved. Germline assignment: CDR1 GTSNPN and CDR2 SVGIG (reference sequence). The V gene lost 0 bases and the J gene lost 6 bases, with 7 bases spanning the gap. This CDR3 region has 12 residues. CDR3 in DNA: TGTGCCTGGAGTGTAAATCAGGATACGCAGTATTTT. Translating it yields CAWSVNQDTQYF. Full variable domain (outside the CDR3, taken from reference TRBV30 and TRBJ2-3): SQTIHQWPATLVQPVGSPLSLECTVEGTSNPNLYWYRQAAGRGLQLLFYSVGIGQISSEVPQNLSASRPQDRQFILSSKKLLLSDSGFYLCAWSVNQDTQYFGPGTRLTVL.

This chain joins TRBV7-8 and TRBJ1-5; D gene unclear. Germline CDR1 reads SGHVS; CDR2 reads FQNEAQ. The CDR3 length is 17 residues. Trimming stripped 5 bases from V and 8 bases from J, with 25 bases between. CDR3: CASSHDGGPPGVKPQHF. In DNA, the CDR3 is TGTGCCAGCAGCCACGACGGAGGGCCTCCCGGAGTCAAGCCCCAGCATTTT.

The genes are TRBV5-1 and TRBJ1-2; D is possibly TRBD1 (5 bases). The CDR3 has 13 amino acids. V was pared by 4 bases and J by 3 bases, with 10 bases between. The germline V gene has CDR1 SGHRS and CDR2 YFSETQ. The CDR3 protein is CASSVGVYYGYTF. CDR3 DNA sequence: TGCGCCAGCAGCGTAGGGGTTTACTATGGCTACACCTTC. Together with reference TRBV5-1 and TRBJ1-2, the CDR3 gives the full variable domain: KAGVTQTPRYLIKTRGQQVTLSCSPISGHRSVSWYQQTPGQGLQFLFEYFSETQRNKGNFPGRFSGRQFSNSRSEMNVSTLELGDSALYLCASSVGVYYGYTFGSGTRLTVV.

The rearrangement uses TRBV18 and TRBJ1-1; possibly TRBD1 for D (6 bases). The V end lost 8 bases, the J end lost 5 bases, and 15 bases lay between the germline ends. The germline V gene encodes CDR1 KGHSH and CDR2 LQKENI. CDR3 size: 13 residues. CDR3 sequence: CASLPGGMTEAFF. CDR3 coding DNA: TGTGCCAGCCTACCGGGGGGCATGACTGAAGCTTTCTTT.

V gene TRBV3-1 (or the pseudogene TRBV3-2) combines with J gene TRBJ2-5; D may be TRBD2 (5 bases). Germline CDR1 LGHDT, CDR2 YNNKEL (reference sequence). The CDR3 is 16 residues long. Trimming shortened V by 2 bases and J by 1 base, and 14 bases separated the two germline ends. CDR3 amino acids: CASSQSGNPFQETQYF. CDR3 coding DNA: TGTGCCAGCAGCCAAAGCGGCAACCCATTCCAAGAGACCCAGTACTTC.

The chain has TRBV24-1 and TRBJ2-1, with D possibly TRBD2 on 6 matching bases. This CDR3 comprises 17 residues. Germline V lookup: CDR1 KGHDR, CDR2 SFDVKD. The V end was cut by 0 bases, the J end by 4 bases, with 15 bases between. CDR3 region: CATSDLGSGAKYNEQFF. CDR3 in DNA: TGTGCCACCAGTGATTTGGGTAGCGGAGCGAAGTACAATGAGCAGTTCTTC.